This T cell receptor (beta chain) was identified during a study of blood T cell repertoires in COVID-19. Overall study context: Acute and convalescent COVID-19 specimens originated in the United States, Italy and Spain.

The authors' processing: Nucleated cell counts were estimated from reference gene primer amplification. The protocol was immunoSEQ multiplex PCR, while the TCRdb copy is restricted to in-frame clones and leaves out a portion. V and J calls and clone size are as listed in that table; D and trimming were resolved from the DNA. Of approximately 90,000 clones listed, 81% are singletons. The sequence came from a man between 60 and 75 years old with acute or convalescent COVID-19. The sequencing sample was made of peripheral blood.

The CDR3 bases are TGTGCCAGCAGCCTCAAGACAGGGAACACTGAAGCTTTCTTT. It codes for CASSLKTGNTEAFF. The rearrangement links TRBV11-3 to TRBJ1-1, with D tentatively TRBD1 (6 bases). Germline V gives CDR1 SGHNT, CDR2 YENEEA. V was clipped by 5 bases and J by 1 base, with 11 bases between them. The CDR3 has 14 amino acids.